These 5 T cell receptor beta chains came from one sample sequenced in a study of blood T cells in healthy people across ages. Primed by a sample-barcoded 5' primer and a J-beta primer mix, a second PCR proceeded for roughly 7 to 11 cycles. Via MiXCR, TCRdb re-called the 5' RACE reads, giving one row per CDR3 protein. The data hold roughly 1,800,000 distinct CDR3 sequences, with 40% to 55% observed a single time. Specimen: blood. These receptors all stem from a woman in her forties in good health.

The chain employs TRBV5-5 and TRBJ2-5; 11 bases match TRBD2. CDR1 and CDR2 from the germline V gene are SGHKS and YYEKEE (reference sequence). This CDR3 is built from 16 residues. The trim removed 4 bases at V and 4 bases at J, leaving 9 bases unmatched. CDR3 sequence: CASSTALAGGPETQYF. DNA for the CDR3: TGTGCCAGCAGCACCGCTTTAGCGGGGGGGCCAGAGACCCAGTACTTC.

The CDR3 spells CASRSHGGPAQYF. Here the CDR3 DNA reads TGTGCCAGCAGGTCACACGGAGGACCTGCGCAGTATTTT. The chain uses TRBV28 and TRBJ2-3; possibly TRBD2 for D (5 bases). V lost 6 bases to trimming and J lost 10 bases, with 17 bases between them. Looked up from germline, CDR1 is MDHEN and CDR2 is SYDVKM. CDR3 size: 13 residues.

The rearrangement links TRBV25-1 to TRBJ1-6, with TRBD1 matching 8 bases. The V gene end was trimmed by 8 bases and the J gene end by 1 base; junction bases not matched to a gene: 10. The CDR3 is 17 residues long. Germline loops: CDR1 MGHDK, CDR2 SYGVNS. Here the CDR3 DNA reads TGTGCCAGCTCTCGGACAGGGCAGGGATCCTATAATTCACCCCTCCACTTT. This encodes CASSRTGQGSYNSPLHF. Combining the CDR3 with reference TRBV25-1 and TRBJ1-6 gives the whole variable domain EADIYQTPRYLVIGTGKKITLECSQTMGHDKMYWYQQDPGMELHLIHYSYGVNSTEKGDLSSESTVSRIRTEHFPLTLESARPSHTSQYLCASSRTGQGSYNSPLHFGNGTRLTVT.

This clonotype was observed a handful of times. The V and J genes are TRBV7-2 and TRBJ1-2, with D hard to call. CDR1 and CDR2 from the germline V gene are SGHTA and FQGNSA. This CDR3 has 13 amino acids. The germline V and J ends were trimmed by 2 bases and 8 bases, with 12 bases remaining between them. The chain's CDR3 is CASSLKGSRGYTF. Written as DNA, the CDR3 is TGTGCCAGCAGCTTAAAGGGCAGTCGGGGCTACACCTTC.

The gene calls are TRBV20-1 and TRBJ2-3; 8 bases line up with TRBD1. Unmatched junction bases numbered 12, after V lost 4 bases and J lost 6 bases. The CDR3 sequence is 15 residues long. Germline lookup yields CDR1 DFQATT and CDR2 SNEGSKA (reference sequence). CDR3 sequence: CSATHRQGAFDTQYF. CDR3 nucleotides: TGCAGTGCTACCCATAGGCAGGGGGCTTTTGATACGCAGTATTTT.